The subject of this entry is one TCR beta chain. The CDR3 covers 13 residues. The V gene lost 3 bases and the J gene lost 0 bases, with 8 bases spanning the gap. Per the germline V gene, CDR1 is SQVTM and CDR2 is ANQGSEA. The entry originates in a study of cytomegalovirus exposure and HLA in healthy donors. PCR amplification relied on 60 Vbeta primers (plus 13 Jbeta primers). Generated by immunoSEQ multiplex PCR, the TCRdb table keeps only in-frame clones and is missing some. Of some 120,000 clones in the sample, roughly three quarters were seen once. The chain uses TRBV29-1 and TRBJ1-1; D is perhaps TRBD1 (5 bases). What was sequenced was PBMCs. The sequence came from a man aged 25-45 years in good health and CMV-seropositive. CDR3 nucleotide sequence: TGCAGCGTTGAGACAGCCTTGAACACTGAAGCTTTCTTT. Its translation is CSVETALNTEAFF.